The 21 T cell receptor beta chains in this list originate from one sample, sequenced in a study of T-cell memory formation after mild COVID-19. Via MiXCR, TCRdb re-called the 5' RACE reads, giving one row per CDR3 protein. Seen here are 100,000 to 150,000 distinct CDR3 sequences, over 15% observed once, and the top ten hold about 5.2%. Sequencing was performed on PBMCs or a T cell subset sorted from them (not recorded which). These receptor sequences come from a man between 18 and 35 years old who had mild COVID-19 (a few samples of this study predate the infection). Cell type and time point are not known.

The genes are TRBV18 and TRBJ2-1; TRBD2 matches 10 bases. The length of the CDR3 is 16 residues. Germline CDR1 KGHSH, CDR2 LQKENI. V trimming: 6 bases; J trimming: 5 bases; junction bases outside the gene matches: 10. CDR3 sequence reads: CASSLSTGTSDNEQFF. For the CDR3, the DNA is TGTGCCAGCTCTTTAAGCACCGGGACTAGCGACAATGAGCAGTTCTTC. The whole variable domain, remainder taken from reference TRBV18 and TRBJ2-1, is NAGVMQNPRHLVRRRGQEARLRCSPMKGHSHVYWYRQLPEEGLKFMVYLQKENIIDESGMPKERFSAEFPKEGPSILRIQQVVRGDSAAYFCASSLSTGTSDNEQFFGPGTRLTVL.

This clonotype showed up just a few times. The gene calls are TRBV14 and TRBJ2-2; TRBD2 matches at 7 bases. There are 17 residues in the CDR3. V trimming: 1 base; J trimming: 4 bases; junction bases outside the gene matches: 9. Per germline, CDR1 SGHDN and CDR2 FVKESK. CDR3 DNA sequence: TGTGCCAGCAGCCAAGGCCCGCGGGGGAGGCTCACCGGGGAGCTGTTTTTT. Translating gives CASSQGPRGRLTGELFF.

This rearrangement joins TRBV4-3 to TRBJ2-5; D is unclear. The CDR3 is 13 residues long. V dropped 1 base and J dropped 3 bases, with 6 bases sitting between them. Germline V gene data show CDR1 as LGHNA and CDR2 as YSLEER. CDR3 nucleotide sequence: TGCGCCAGCAGCCAAGTACGGAAAGAGACCCAGTACTTC. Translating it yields CASSQVRKETQYF.

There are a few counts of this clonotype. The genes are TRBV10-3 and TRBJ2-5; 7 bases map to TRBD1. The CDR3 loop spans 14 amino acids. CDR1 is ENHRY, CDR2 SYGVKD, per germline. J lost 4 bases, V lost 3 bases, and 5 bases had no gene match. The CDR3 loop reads CAISEWSGGETQYF. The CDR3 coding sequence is TGTGCCATCAGTGAATGGTCAGGGGGAGAGACCCAGTACTTC.

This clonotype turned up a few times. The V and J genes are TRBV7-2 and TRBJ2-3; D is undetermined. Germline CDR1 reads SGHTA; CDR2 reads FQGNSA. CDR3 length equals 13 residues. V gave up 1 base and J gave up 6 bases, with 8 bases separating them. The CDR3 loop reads CASSLEWRDTQYF. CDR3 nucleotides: TGTGCCAGCAGCTTAGAGTGGCGGGATACGCAGTATTTT.

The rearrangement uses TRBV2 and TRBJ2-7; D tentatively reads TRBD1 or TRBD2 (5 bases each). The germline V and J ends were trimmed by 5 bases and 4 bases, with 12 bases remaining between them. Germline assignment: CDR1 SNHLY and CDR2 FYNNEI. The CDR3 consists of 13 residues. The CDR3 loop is CASSLGRRYEQYV. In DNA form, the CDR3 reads TGTGCCAGCAGTTTGGGACGGAGATACGAGCAGTACGTC.

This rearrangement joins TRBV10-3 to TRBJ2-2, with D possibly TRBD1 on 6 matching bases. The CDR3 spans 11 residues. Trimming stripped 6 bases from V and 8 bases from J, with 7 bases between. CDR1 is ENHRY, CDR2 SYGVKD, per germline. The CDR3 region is CAIRDSGELFF. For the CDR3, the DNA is TGTGCCATCAGGGACAGTGGGGAGCTGTTTTTT.

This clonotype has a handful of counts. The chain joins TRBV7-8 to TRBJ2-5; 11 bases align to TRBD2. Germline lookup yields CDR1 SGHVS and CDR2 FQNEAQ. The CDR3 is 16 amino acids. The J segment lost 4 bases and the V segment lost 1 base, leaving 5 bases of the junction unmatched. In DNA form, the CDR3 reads TGTGCCAGCAGCTTAGTCCGACTAGCGGGGACAGAGACCCAGTACTTC. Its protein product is CASSLVRLAGTETQYF.

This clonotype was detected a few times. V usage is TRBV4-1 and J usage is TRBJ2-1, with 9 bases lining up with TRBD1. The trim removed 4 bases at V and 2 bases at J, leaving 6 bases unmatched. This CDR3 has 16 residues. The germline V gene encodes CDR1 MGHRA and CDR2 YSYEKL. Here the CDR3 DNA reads TGCGCCAGCAGCCGTCGAGGACAGGGGACCTACAATGAGCAGTTCTTC. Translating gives CASSRRGQGTYNEQFF.

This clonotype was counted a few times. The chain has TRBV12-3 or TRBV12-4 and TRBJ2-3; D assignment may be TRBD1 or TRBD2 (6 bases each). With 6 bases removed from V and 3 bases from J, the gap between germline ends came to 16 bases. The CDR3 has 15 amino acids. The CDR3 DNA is TGTGCCAGCAGGGCACGAGGGGGGAGAACAGATACGCAGTATTTT. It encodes CASRARGGRTDTQYF.

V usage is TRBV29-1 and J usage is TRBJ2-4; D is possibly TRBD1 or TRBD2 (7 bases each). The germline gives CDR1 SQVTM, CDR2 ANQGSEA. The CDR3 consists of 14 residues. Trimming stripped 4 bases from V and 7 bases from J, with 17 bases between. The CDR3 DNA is TGCAGCGTTGTCGCGGGGACAGCGGGGAACATTCAGTACTTC. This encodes CSVVAGTAGNIQYF. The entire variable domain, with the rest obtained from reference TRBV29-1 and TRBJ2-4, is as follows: SAVISQKPSRDICQRGTSLTIQCQVDSQVTMMFWYRQQPGQSLTLIATANQGSEATYESGFVIDKFPISRPNLTFSTLTVSNMSPEDSSIYLCSVVAGTAGNIQYFGAGTRLSVL.

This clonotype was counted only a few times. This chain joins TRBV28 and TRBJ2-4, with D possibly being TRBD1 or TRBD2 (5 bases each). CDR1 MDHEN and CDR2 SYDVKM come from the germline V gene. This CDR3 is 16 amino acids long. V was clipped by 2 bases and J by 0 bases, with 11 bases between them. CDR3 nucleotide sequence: TGTGCCAGCAGTTTACGGGGCGCACTAGCCAAAAACATTCAGTACTTC. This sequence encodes CASSLRGALAKNIQYF.

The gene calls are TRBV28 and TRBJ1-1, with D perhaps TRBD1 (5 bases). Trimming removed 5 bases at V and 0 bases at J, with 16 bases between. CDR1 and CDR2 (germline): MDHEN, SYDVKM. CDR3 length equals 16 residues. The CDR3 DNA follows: TGTGCCAGCAGTATCCTTTCGACAGAGATGAACACTGAAGCTTTCTTT. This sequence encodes CASSILSTEMNTEAFF. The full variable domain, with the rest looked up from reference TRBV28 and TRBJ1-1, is DVKVTQSSRYLVKRTGEKVFLECVQDMDHENMFWYRQDPGLGLRLIYFSYDVKMKEKGDIPEGYSVSREKKERFSLILESASTNQTSMYLCASSILSTEMNTEAFFGQGTRLTVV.

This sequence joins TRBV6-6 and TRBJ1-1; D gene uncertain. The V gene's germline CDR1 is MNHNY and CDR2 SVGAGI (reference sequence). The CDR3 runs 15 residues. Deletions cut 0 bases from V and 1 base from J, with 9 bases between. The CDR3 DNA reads TGTGCCAGCAGTTACTCGAGTATGGGGAACACTGAAGCTTTCTTT. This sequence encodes CASSYSSMGNTEAFF.

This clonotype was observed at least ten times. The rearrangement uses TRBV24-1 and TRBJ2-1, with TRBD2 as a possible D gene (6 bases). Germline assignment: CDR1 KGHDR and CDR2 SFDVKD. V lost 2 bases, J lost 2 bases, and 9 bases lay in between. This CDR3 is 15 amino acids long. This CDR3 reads CATSDSTRAYNEQFF. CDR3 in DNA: TGTGCCACCAGTGATTCGACTAGGGCCTACAATGAGCAGTTCTTC.

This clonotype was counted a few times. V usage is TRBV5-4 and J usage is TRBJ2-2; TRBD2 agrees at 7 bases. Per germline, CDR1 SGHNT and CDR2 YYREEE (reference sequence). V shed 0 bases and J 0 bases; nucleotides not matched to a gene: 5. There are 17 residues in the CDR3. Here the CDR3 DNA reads TGTGCCAGCAGCTTGGTGGGGCGGGGGTCGAACACCGGGGAGCTGTTTTTT. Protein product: CASSLVGRGSNTGELFF. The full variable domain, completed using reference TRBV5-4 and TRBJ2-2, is ETGVTQSPTHLIKTRGQQVTLRCSSQSGHNTVSWYQQALGQGPQFIFQYYREEENGRGNFPPRFSGLQFPNYSSELNVNALELDDSALYLCASSLVGRGSNTGELFFGEGSRLTVL.

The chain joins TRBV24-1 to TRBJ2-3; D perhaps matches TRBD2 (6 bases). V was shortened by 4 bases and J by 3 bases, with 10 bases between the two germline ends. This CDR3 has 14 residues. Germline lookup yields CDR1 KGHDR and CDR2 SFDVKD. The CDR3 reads CATSDPAGTDTQYF. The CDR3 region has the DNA TGTGCCACCAGTGACCCGGCGGGAACAGATACGCAGTATTTT.

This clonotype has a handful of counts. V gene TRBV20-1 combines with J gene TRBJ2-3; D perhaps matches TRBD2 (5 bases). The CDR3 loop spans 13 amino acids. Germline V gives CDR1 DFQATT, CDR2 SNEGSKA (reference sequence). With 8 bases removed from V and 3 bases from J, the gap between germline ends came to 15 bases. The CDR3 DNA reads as TGCAGTCAAAAGTGGAGAGGGACAGATACGCAGTATTTT. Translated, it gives CSQKWRGTDTQYF.

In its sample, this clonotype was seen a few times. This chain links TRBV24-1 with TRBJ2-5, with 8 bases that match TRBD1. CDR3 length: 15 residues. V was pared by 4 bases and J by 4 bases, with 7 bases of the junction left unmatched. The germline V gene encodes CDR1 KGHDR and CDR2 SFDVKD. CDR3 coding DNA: TGTGCCACCAGTGACCCCCAGGGGGCCGGAGAGACCCAGTACTTC. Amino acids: CATSDPQGAGETQYF.

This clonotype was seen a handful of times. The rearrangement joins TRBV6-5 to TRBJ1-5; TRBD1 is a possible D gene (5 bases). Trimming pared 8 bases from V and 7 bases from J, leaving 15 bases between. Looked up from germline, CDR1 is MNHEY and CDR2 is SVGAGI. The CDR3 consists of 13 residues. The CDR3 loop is CASRGTSGQPQHF. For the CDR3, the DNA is TGTGCCAGCCGGGGGACCTCGGGACAGCCCCAGCATTTT.

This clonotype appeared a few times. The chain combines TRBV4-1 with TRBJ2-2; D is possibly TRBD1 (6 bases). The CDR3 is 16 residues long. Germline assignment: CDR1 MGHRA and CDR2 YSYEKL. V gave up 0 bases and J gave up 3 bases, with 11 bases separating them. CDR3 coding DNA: TGCGCCAGCAGCCAAGAAGGGACACCCGACACCGGGGAGCTGTTTTTT. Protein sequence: CASSQEGTPDTGELFF.